Below, 32 T cell receptor beta chains from the same sample are listed, as sequenced in a study of chemoradiotherapy in HPV16-positive cancers. Measured with immunoSEQ multiplex PCR; TCRdb has only the in-frame clones, and not every one. The table has several thousand clones, 78% seen once; the top ten hold more than 8%. The specimen was taken from a patient who underwent chemoradiotherapy. These TCRs come from a human donor with HPV-associated anogenital cancer.

The CDR3 DNA reads TGTGCCAGCTCACCACCCGTGCGACATGGCTACACCTTC. The encoded protein is CASSPPVRHGYTF. The V call is TRBV18, the J call TRBJ1-2, with D hard to call. Trimming took off 0 bases at V and 6 bases at J, with 8 bases between the two ends. The CDR3 contains 13 residues. CDR1 KGHSH and CDR2 LQKENI come from the germline V gene.

V is TRBV6-1 and J is TRBJ1-6; D gene unclear. CDR1 is MNHNS and CDR2 is SASEGT in the germline V gene. With 1 base removed from V and 9 bases from J, the gap between germline ends came to 13 bases. The CDR3 has 15 residues. The CDR3 DNA sequence: TGTGCCAGCAGTGAAGGGGCGGCTCTTGGTTCACCCCTCCACTTT. It yields the protein CASSEGAALGSPLHF.

CDR3: CASTGQPVNYGYTF. The CDR3 DNA follows: TGTGCCAGCACAGGTCAGCCCGTTAACTATGGCTACACCTTC. This chain links TRBV6-6 with TRBJ1-2; D is unclear. Germline V lookup: CDR1 MNHNY, CDR2 SVGAGI (reference sequence). Between the trimmed V and J ends, which lost 7 bases and 1 base, there was a span of 13 bases. This CDR3 comprises 14 residues.

This chain connects TRBV6-5 to TRBJ2-1; D is unresolved. Trimming stripped 0 bases from V and 8 bases from J, with 8 bases between. Germline lookup yields CDR1 MNHEY and CDR2 SVGAGI. This CDR3 is 13 amino acids long. The CDR3 nucleotides read TGTGCCAGCAGTTACTCGACTGGGGATGAGCAGTTCTTC. Its translation: CASSYSTGDEQFF.

The chain recombines TRBV19 with TRBJ1-1; TRBD1 aligns across 10 bases. The CDR3 has 16 amino acids. The germline V gene has CDR1 LNHDA and CDR2 SQIVND (reference sequence). V was pared by 3 bases and J by 4 bases, with 8 bases of the junction left unmatched. CDR3 nucleotide sequence: TGTGCCAGTAGTATTGAGGGACAGGGGTTGGGCACTGAAGCTTTCTTT. Amino acid sequence: CASSIEGQGLGTEAFF.

J is TRBJ2-7 and V is TRBV6-5; maybe TRBD1 (6 bases). There are 12 residues in the CDR3. Deletions cut 6 bases from V and 4 bases from J, with 10 bases between. The germline V gene encodes CDR1 MNHEY and CDR2 SVGAGI. The CDR3 sequence is CASRKQGYEQYF. The CDR3 region has the DNA TGTGCCAGCAGAAAACAGGGTTACGAGCAGTACTTC.

The rearrangement joins TRBV6-5 to TRBJ1-5; a weak D match, TRBD1 (6 bases). This CDR3 is 13 amino acids long. From germline, CDR1 is MNHEY and CDR2 SVGAGI. Trimming took off 4 bases at V and 5 bases at J, with 9 bases between the two ends. The CDR3 loop is CASSWDTYQPQHF. In DNA form, the CDR3 reads TGTGCCAGCAGTTGGGACACCTATCAGCCCCAGCATTTT.

The CDR3 DNA sequence: TGTGCCAGCAGCTCACTAGTTGGACAGGGTTGGTATGGCTACACCTTC. It yields the protein CASSSLVGQGWYGYTF. V and J are TRBV7-8 and TRBJ1-2; 8 bases are shared with TRBD1. This CDR3 has 16 residues. V lost 4 bases and J lost 5; bases outside the gene matches: 12. CDR1 is SGHVS, CDR2 FQNEAQ, per germline.

In its sample, this clone was seen once. The chain has TRBV9 and TRBJ2-1, with D unclear. Trimming left V 7 bases short and J 10 bases short, with 15 bases between. Germline-derived CDR1 and CDR2 are SGDLS and YYNGEE. This CDR3 has 12 residues. The CDR3 DNA is TGTGCCAGCGGAAGCCCAATTGGGGAGCAGTTCTTC. It codes for CASGSPIGEQFF.

This clone was counted between two and nine times. V and J are TRBV9 and TRBJ1-5; D is ambiguous. This CDR3 has 14 amino acids. V lost 0 bases and J lost 2, with 6 bases in between. The germline gives CDR1 SGDLS, CDR2 YYNGEE. CDR3 nucleotides: TGTGCCAGCAGCGTAGCTGCGGGCAATCAGCCCCAGCATTTT. Its protein is CASSVAAGNQPQHF.

The CDR3, as DNA: TGTGCCAGTCACAAAATAGGGGACGCCACAGATACGCAGTATTTT. Residues: CASHKIGDATDTQYF. V gene TRBV19 combines with J gene TRBJ2-3; D may match TRBD1 or TRBD2 (5 bases each). Trimming shortened V by 8 bases and J by 2 bases, and 17 bases separated the two germline ends. The CDR3 is 15 amino acids. The germline CDR1 and CDR2 sequences are LNHDA and SQIVND (reference sequence).

The rearrangement joins TRBV27 to TRBJ2-3; TRBD2 is a possible D gene (5 bases). The V gene's germline CDR1 is MNHEY and CDR2 SMNVEV (reference sequence). The CDR3 is 18 residues long. V was trimmed by 2 bases and J by 4 bases, leaving 22 bases between them. This CDR3 is CASSLGPGVGPGADTQYF. CDR3 sequence (DNA): TGTGCCAGCAGTTTAGGTCCCGGGGTCGGGCCTGGGGCAGATACGCAGTATTTT.

The rearrangement joins TRBV30 to TRBJ2-5; 10 bases align to TRBD1. With 1 base clipped from V and 4 bases from J, the junction kept 9 bases outside the gene matches. The length of the CDR3 is 16 residues. CDR1 is GTSNPN, CDR2 SVGIG, per germline (reference sequence). The CDR3 DNA sequence: TGTGCCTGGAGTGGGAGGCCTGGACAGGGGGGAGAGACCCAGTACTTC. This gives the protein CAWSGRPGQGGETQYF.

CDR3 loop: CASGLGNTIYF. The CDR3 DNA reads TGTGCCTCAGGGTTGGGAAACACCATATATTTT. The chain joins TRBV30 to TRBJ1-3; D perhaps matches TRBD1 (5 bases). Germline V gene sequence: CDR1 GTSNPN, CDR2 SVGIG (reference sequence). CDR3 size: 11 residues. Deletions cut 7 bases from V and 4 bases from J, with 8 bases between.

The chain combines TRBV5-1 with TRBJ2-3; D not resolved. The CDR3 spans 12 residues. V lost 0 bases to trimming and J lost 7 bases, with 6 bases between them. Germline CDR1 SGHRS, CDR2 YFSETQ. In nucleotides, the CDR3 is TGCGCCAGCAGCTTGGAACGGAATACGCAGTATTTT. Residues: CASSLERNTQYF.

The chain is built from TRBV27 and TRBJ2-7; no clear D gene. The CDR3 covers 13 residues. CDR1 and CDR2 from the germline V gene are MNHEY and SMNVEV (reference sequence). With 4 bases removed from V and 4 bases from J, the gap between germline ends came to 11 bases. CDR3 DNA: TGTGCCAGCAGTTCCCGTCCCAGGTACGAGCAGTACTTC. Translated: CASSSRPRYEQYF.

The gene calls are TRBV9 and TRBJ1-1, with D perhaps matching TRBD1 (6 bases). Trimming stripped 4 bases from V and 1 base from J, with 17 bases between. Germline CDR1 and CDR2: SGDLS and YYNGEE. The CDR3 sequence is 16 residues long. CDR3 sequence reads: CASSPRDTGANTEAFF. In nucleotides, the CDR3 is TGTGCCAGCAGCCCGCGGGACACGGGGGCGAACACTGAAGCTTTCTTT.

The rearrangement joins TRBV6-4 to TRBJ1-1; D ambiguous. V was pared by 3 bases and J by 1 base, with 9 bases between. The germline CDR1 and CDR2 sequences are MRHNA and SNTAGT. The CDR3 has 14 amino acids. Written as DNA, the CDR3 is TGTGCCAGCAGTGAATTTGGGCAGAACACTGAAGCTTTCTTT. Amino acid sequence: CASSEFGQNTEAFF.

The chain carries TRBV21-1 and TRBJ1-1. TRBV21-1 is classified as a pseudogene. This CDR3 contains 15 residues. CDR3 DNA: TGTGCCAGCAGCAAAGCTGGGGAGGGGGACACTGAAGCTTTCTTT. It yields the protein CASSKAGEGDTEAFF.

The V gene is TRBV5-6, the J gene TRBJ1-1; the D gene is possibly TRBD1 (5 bases). Germline-derived CDR1 and CDR2 are SGHDT and YYEEEE. Trimming removed 4 bases from V and 7 bases from J, with 20 bases in between. This CDR3 has 15 residues. The CDR3 is CASSNLDWGVGEAFF. As DNA, the CDR3 is TGTGCCAGCAGCAACTTGGACTGGGGGGTCGGTGAAGCTTTCTTT.

The J gene is TRBJ2-7, the V gene TRBV11-2; 8 nucleotides line up with TRBD1. The CDR3 consists of 14 residues. The junction had 6 bases not matched to a gene; V was cut back by 3 bases and J by 5 bases. Germline V gene data show CDR1 as SGHAT and CDR2 as FQNNGV. CDR3 bases: TGTGCCAGCAGCTTGGACAGGGCGGTCCACGAGCAGTACTTC. It encodes CASSLDRAVHEQYF.

The sample holds a few counts of this clone. The rearrangement links TRBV5-8 to TRBJ1-5; D gene ambiguous. V was cut by 0 bases and J by 4 bases, with 5 bases left in between. CDR1 is SGHTS, CDR2 YDEGEE, per germline. The CDR3 consists of 13 residues. The CDR3 DNA sequence: TGTGCCAGCAGCTTGGACGGGAATCAGCCCCAGCATTTT. It translates to CASSLDGNQPQHF.

V and J are TRBV10-3 and TRBJ2-7; no clear D gene. Germline V lookup: CDR1 ENHRY, CDR2 SYGVKD. CDR3 length equals 14 residues. V was shortened by 0 bases and J by 1 base, with 7 bases between the two germline ends. DNA of the CDR3: TGTGCCATCAGTGAGTCGGCAGATTCCTACGAGCAGTACTTC. The encoded protein is CAISESADSYEQYF.

The chain joins TRBV4-3 to TRBJ1-5; 8 positions match TRBD1. Germline CDR1 LGHNA, CDR2 YSLEER. The ends lost 0 bases at V and 6 bases at J; junction bases unmatched: 4. This CDR3 has 15 residues. Here the CDR3 reads CASSQDGQGGQPQHF. The CDR3 DNA reads as TGCGCCAGCAGCCAAGATGGACAGGGCGGTCAGCCCCAGCATTTT.

The genes are TRBV19 and TRBJ2-6; tentative D call: TRBD1 (5 bases). Trimming took off 7 bases at V and 2 bases at J, with 15 bases between the two ends. Germline V lookup: CDR1 LNHDA, CDR2 SQIVND (reference sequence). CDR3 size: 16 residues. CDR3: CASTPDRITGANVLTF. Written as DNA, the CDR3 is TGTGCCAGTACCCCTGACAGAATTACTGGGGCCAACGTCCTGACTTTC.

The chain combines TRBV19 with TRBJ1-3; D gene unclear. The CDR3 contains 13 residues. Trimming pared 5 bases from V and 2 bases from J, leaving 7 bases between. The germline gives CDR1 LNHDA, CDR2 SQIVND (reference sequence). CDR3 in amino acids: CASSLLTGNTIYF. The CDR3 DNA sequence: TGTGCCAGTAGTCTTCTAACTGGAAACACCATATATTTT.

The rearrangement links TRBV7-2 to TRBJ2-5; 7 positions agree with TRBD2. V lost 7 bases to trimming and J lost 5 bases; unmatched junction nucleotides: 10. The CDR3 runs 14 residues. The germline CDR1 and CDR2 sequences are SGHTA and FQGNSA. The CDR3 nucleotides are TGTGCCAGCACCACGGCGGGGGACTTGGAGACCCAGTACTTC. Its translation is CASTTAGDLETQYF. Looking up the rest from reference TRBV7-2 and TRBJ2-5 gives the full variable domain: GAGVSQSPSNKVTEKGKDVELRCDPISGHTALYWYRQSLGQGLEFLIYFQGNSAPDKSGLPSDRFSAERTGGSVSTLTIQRTQQEDSAVYLCASTTAGDLETQYFGPGTRLLVL.

The chain employs TRBV7-2 and TRBJ1-5; possibly TRBD1 for D (5 bases). The V end was cut by 4 bases, the J end by 3 bases, with 13 bases between. Germline V gene lookup returns CDR1 SGHTA and CDR2 FQGNSA. The CDR3 sequence is 15 residues long. DNA for the CDR3: TGTGCCAGCAGCTCGATAGGGACGGTCAATCAGCCCCAGCATTTT. Translating gives CASSSIGTVNQPQHF. Variable domain in full (rest from reference TRBV7-2 and TRBJ1-5): GAGVSQSPSNKVTEKGKDVELRCDPISGHTALYWYRQSLGQGLEFLIYFQGNSAPDKSGLPSDRFSAERTGGSVSTLTIQRTQQEDSAVYLCASSSIGTVNQPQHFGDGTRLSIL.

The CDR3 nucleotides are TGTGCCAGTAGTATCGCAGAGTTCTCCTACAATGAGCAGTTCTTC. It is translated as CASSIAEFSYNEQFF. V usage is TRBV19 and J usage is TRBJ2-1; the D is unclear. Trimming took 3 bases from V and 0 from J, leaving 9 bases between them. Germline assignment: CDR1 LNHDA and CDR2 SQIVND (reference sequence). The CDR3 covers 15 residues. Full variable domain (missing parts from reference TRBV19 and TRBJ2-1): DGGITQSPKYLFRKEGQNVTLSCEQNLNHDAMYWYRQDPGQGLRLIYYSQIVNDFQKGDIAEGYSVSREKKESFPLTVTSAQKNPTAFYLCASSIAEFSYNEQFFGPGTRLTVL.

In nucleotides, the CDR3 is TGTGCCAGCAGCGCGAGAGTACAGGGGTTTGGTGAAAAACTGTTTTTT. It encodes CASSARVQGFGEKLFF. The gene calls are TRBV7-8 and TRBJ1-4; TRBD1 matches 7 bases. This CDR3 region has 16 residues. V gave up 5 bases and J gave up 7 bases; unmatched junction bases: 13. The germline V gene encodes CDR1 SGHVS and CDR2 FQNEAQ.

The chain has TRBV5-5 and TRBJ2-3, with 7 bases aligning to TRBD1. CDR1 and CDR2 (germline): SGHKS, YYEKEE (reference sequence). V lost 4 bases to trimming and J lost 2 bases; unmatched junction nucleotides: 13. The CDR3 sequence is 17 residues long. CDR3 sequence reads: CASSLSQGSYATDTQYF. The DNA of the CDR3 is TGTGCCAGCAGCCTATCACAGGGGTCCTACGCCACAGATACGCAGTATTTT.

The CDR3 sequence: CASSPGQGLHSGNTIYF. DNA of the CDR3: TGTGCCAGCAGCCCGGGACAGGGGCTTCACTCTGGAAACACCATATATTTT. The J gene is TRBJ1-3, the V gene TRBV5-5; 10 positions agree with TRBD1. The junction had 7 bases not matched to a gene; V was cut back by 4 bases and J by 0 bases. Germline loops: CDR1 SGHKS, CDR2 YYEKEE (reference sequence). The length of the CDR3 is 17 residues.